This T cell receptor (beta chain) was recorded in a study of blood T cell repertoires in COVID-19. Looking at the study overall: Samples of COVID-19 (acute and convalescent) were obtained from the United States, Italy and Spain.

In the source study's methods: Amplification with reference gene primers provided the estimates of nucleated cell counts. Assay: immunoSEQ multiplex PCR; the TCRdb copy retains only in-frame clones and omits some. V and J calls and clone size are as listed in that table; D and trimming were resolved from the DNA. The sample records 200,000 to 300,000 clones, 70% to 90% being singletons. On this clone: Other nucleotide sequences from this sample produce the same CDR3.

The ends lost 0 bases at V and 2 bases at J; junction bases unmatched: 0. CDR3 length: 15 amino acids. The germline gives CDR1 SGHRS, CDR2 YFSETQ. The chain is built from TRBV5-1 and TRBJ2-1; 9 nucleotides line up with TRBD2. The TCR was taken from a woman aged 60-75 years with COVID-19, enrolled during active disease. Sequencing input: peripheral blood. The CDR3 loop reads CASSLVAGAYNEQFF. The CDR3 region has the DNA TGCGCCAGCAGCTTGGTAGCGGGAGCCTACAATGAGCAGTTCTTC.